The next 30 T cell receptor beta chains were all read from a single sample in a study of cytomegalovirus exposure and HLA in healthy donors. Measured with immunoSEQ multiplex PCR; TCRdb has only the in-frame clones, and not every one. The data contain about 140,000 clones, 85% to 90% of them singletons. Specimen: PBMCs. These receptors were collected from a woman aged 18-35 years in good health and CMV-seropositive.

The chain combines TRBV5-1 with TRBJ2-1; D possibly corresponds to TRBD2 (6 bases). Germline lookup yields CDR1 SGHRS and CDR2 YFSETQ. Trimming left V 4 bases short and J 5 bases short, with 19 bases between. The CDR3 contains 16 residues. CDR3 DNA: TGCGCCAGCAGCCCCACGGGACTGGGTAGACACAATGAGCAGTTCTTC. This sequence encodes CASSPTGLGRHNEQFF.

This sequence joins TRBV14 and TRBJ1-3; tentative D call: TRBD1 (6 bases). V dropped 0 bases and J dropped 7 bases, with 13 bases sitting between them. The length of the CDR3 is 15 residues. Germline V CDR1 and CDR2: SGHDN, FVKESK. CDR3 amino acids: CASSQEQGWINTIYF. The CDR3 DNA follows: TGTGCCAGCAGCCAAGAACAGGGTTGGATTAACACCATATATTTT.

This chain links TRBV19 with TRBJ1-3, with 7 bases matching TRBD1. Trimming cost V 10 bases and J 7 bases; bases outside gene matches: 13. The length of the CDR3 is 14 residues. Germline CDR1 and CDR2: LNHDA and SQIVND (reference sequence). The CDR3: CATGRQGTGNTIYF. The CDR3 DNA sequence: TGTGCCACCGGTCGACAGGGTACGGGCAACACCATATATTTT.

The chain recombines TRBV29-1 with TRBJ2-6; possible D gene TRBD1, 6 bases. The CDR3 covers 18 residues. V was shortened by 1 base and J by 2 bases, with 18 bases between the two germline ends. In germline, CDR1 is SQVTM, CDR2 ANQGSEA. The CDR3 spells CSVEVTGKLGTGANVLTF. The CDR3 DNA sequence: TGCAGCGTTGAAGTGACAGGTAAACTCGGAACTGGGGCCAACGTCCTGACTTTC.

V is TRBV5-5 and J is TRBJ2-1; 8 nucleotides match TRBD1. The CDR3 covers 14 residues. From germline, CDR1 is SGHKS and CDR2 YYEKEE (reference sequence). The V and J ends lost 5 bases and 8 bases, in that order; junction bases with no gene match: 9. The CDR3 region is CASSQDRVIDEQFF. The CDR3 DNA reads as TGTGCCAGCAGTCAGGACAGGGTAATCGATGAGCAGTTCTTC.

Note on this clone: In the same sample, other DNA sequences code for this CDR3. The J gene is TRBJ1-4, the V gene TRBV7-9; 9 bases line up with TRBD1. The CDR3 is made up of 14 amino acids. The V gene's germline CDR1 is SEHNR and CDR2 FQNEAQ (reference sequence). J was trimmed by 8 bases and V by 5 bases; bases with no gene match: 6. The DNA for the CDR3 is TGTGCCAGCAGCCCGACAGGGGGAGGCGAAAAACTGTTTTTT. Encoded protein: CASSPTGGGEKLFF.

A few counts support this clone. CDR3 DNA sequence: TGTGCCAGTAGTATAGGGACAGAGACTGAAGCTTTCTTT. Translating gives CASSIGTETEAFF. V usage is TRBV19 and J usage is TRBJ1-1, with a tentative D call TRBD1 (6 bases). V dropped 1 base and J dropped 5 bases, with 8 bases sitting between them. The V gene's germline CDR1 is LNHDA and CDR2 SQIVND (reference sequence). The CDR3 contains 13 residues.

The chain employs TRBV27 and TRBJ2-3, with 7 positions matching TRBD1. CDR1 MNHEY and CDR2 SMNVEV come from the germline V gene (reference sequence). The CDR3 sequence is 16 residues long. The V gene end was trimmed by 4 bases and the J gene end by 3 bases; junction bases not matched to a gene: 10. CDR3 nucleotides: TGTGCCAGCAGTTCCCCCCTCAGGGGGAGAACAGATACGCAGTATTTT. Amino acid sequence: CASSSPLRGRTDTQYF.

V gene TRBV5-1 combines with J gene TRBJ1-4; D unclear. This CDR3 has 14 residues. The germline V gene has CDR1 SGHRS and CDR2 YFSETQ. The ends were cut back, 5 bases at V and 5 bases at J, with 13 bases in the middle. CDR3 region: CASSGMGRNEKLFF. As DNA, the CDR3 is TGCGCCAGCAGTGGGATGGGGAGGAATGAAAAACTGTTTTTT.

This chain connects TRBV7-5 to TRBJ2-3; the table calls TRBD1, which could not be checked here. TRBV7-5 is a listed pseudogene. The CDR3 is 12 amino acids. Here the CDR3 reads CARSLTGETQYF. For the CDR3, the DNA is TGTGCCAGAAGCCTGACAGGGGAAACGCAGTATTTT.

The chain has TRBV7-9 and TRBJ2-1; weak D call: TRBD1 (5 bases). CDR1 is SEHNR, CDR2 FQNEAQ, per germline (reference sequence). The CDR3 extends over 13 amino acids. V lost 0 bases, J lost 10 bases, and 10 bases lay in between. DNA of the CDR3: TGTGCCAGCAGCTTAGCGGACATGACGGAGCAGTTCTTC. This encodes CASSLADMTEQFF.

This CDR3 reads CASSPQGYGYTF. In nucleotides, the CDR3 is TGTGCCAGCAGCCCACAGGGTTATGGCTACACCTTC. This chain uses TRBV14 with TRBJ1-2; TRBD1 might be the D (6 bases). CDR1 SGHDN and CDR2 FVKESK come from the germline V gene. V was pared by 4 bases and J by 5 bases, with 8 bases between. The CDR3 consists of 12 residues.

The genes are TRBV10-2 and TRBJ1-5; TRBD1 matches at 11 bases. This CDR3 spans 18 amino acids. J lost 2 bases, V lost 5 bases, and 11 bases had no gene match. The V gene's germline CDR1 is WSHSY and CDR2 SAAADI. The CDR3 nucleotides are TGCGCCAGCAGTCGCCTAAGACCGGGACAGGGGGGCAATCAGCCCCAGCATTTT. Translation: CASSRLRPGQGGNQPQHF.

The chain couples TRBV16 to TRBJ2-3; 7 nucleotides align to TRBD1. The CDR3 is 15 residues long. The V segment lost 4 bases and the J segment 1 base; nucleotides outside the gene matches: 5. In germline, CDR1 is KGHSY, CDR2 FQNENV. This CDR3 is CASSRSTGRTDTQYF. The CDR3 bases are TGTGCCAGCAGCCGGTCGACAGGGCGCACAGATACGCAGTATTTT.

The chain combines TRBV9 with TRBJ2-1; 7 bases line up with TRBD2. Germline V lookup: CDR1 SGDLS, CDR2 YYNGEE. J lost 7 bases, V lost 4 bases, and 14 bases had no gene match. The CDR3 contains 16 residues. CDR3 protein: CASSTVAGSFRNEQFF. CDR3 sequence (DNA): TGTGCCAGCAGCACAGTAGCGGGCAGCTTTAGGAATGAGCAGTTCTTC.

J is TRBJ1-1 and V is TRBV29-1, with D possibly being TRBD1 (6 bases). This CDR3 has 14 amino acids. V lost 7 bases to trimming and J lost 5 bases, with 20 bases between them. From germline, CDR1 is SQVTM and CDR2 ANQGSEA. CDR3 amino acids: CSATPTGMRTEAFF. DNA for the CDR3: TGCAGCGCCACACCGACAGGAATGCGGACTGAAGCTTTCTTT.

This chain uses TRBV11-2 with TRBJ2-1; possibly TRBD2 for D (6 bases). CDR3 size: 13 residues. Germline V gene sequence: CDR1 SGHAT, CDR2 FQNNGV. V lost 2 bases and J 6 bases, leaving 8 bases between the germline ends. CDR3 DNA: TGTGCCAGCAGCTTATGGAGGGGCAATGAGCAGTTCTTC. Amino acid sequence: CASSLWRGNEQFF.

The CDR3 here is CASSPQWASNYGYTF. CDR3 bases: TGTGCCAGCTCACCACAGTGGGCAAGCAACTATGGCTACACCTTC. The chain employs TRBV18 and TRBJ1-2, with D unresolved. CDR3 length equals 15 residues. Germline V gene data show CDR1 as KGHSH and CDR2 as LQKENI. V shed 1 base and J shed 2 bases, with 11 bases lying between them.

The rearrangement uses TRBV7-3 and TRBJ2-2, with TRBD1 identical over 10 bases. The V segment lost 1 base and the J segment 7 bases; nucleotides outside the gene matches: 3. Germline V CDR1 and CDR2: SGHTA, FQGTGA. The CDR3 contains 15 residues. CDR3 region: CASSLMGQGIGELFF. CDR3 DNA sequence: TGTGCCAGCAGCTTAATGGGACAGGGGATCGGGGAGCTGTTTTTT.

The chain combines TRBV28 with TRBJ1-1; 8 bases agree with TRBD1. The CDR3 sequence is 16 residues long. Per the germline V gene, CDR1 is MDHEN and CDR2 is SYDVKM. J was trimmed by 1 base and V by 1 base; bases with no gene match: 5. CDR3 in amino acids: CASSLLGTGSNTEAFF. CDR3 DNA: TGTGCCAGCAGTTTATTAGGGACAGGATCGAACACTGAAGCTTTCTTT.

This clone occurred many times. This rearrangement joins TRBV27 to TRBJ2-7, with 8 positions matching TRBD1. There are 14 residues in the CDR3. Per germline, CDR1 MNHEY and CDR2 SMNVEV (reference sequence). V was pared by 2 bases and J by 3 bases, with 3 bases of the junction left unmatched. The CDR3: CASSLQGANYEQYF. CDR3 coding DNA: TGTGCCAGCAGTTTACAGGGGGCAAACTACGAGCAGTACTTC.

Notes on this clone: The same CDR3 can be traced to other DNA sequences in this sample. The gene calls are TRBV5-1 and TRBJ1-5, with 8 bases fitting TRBD1. The junction had 2 bases not matched to a gene; V was cut back by 4 bases and J by 5 bases. The CDR3 extends over 13 amino acids. From germline, CDR1 is SGHRS and CDR2 YFSETQ. CDR3 residues: CASSLQGDQPQHF. Written as DNA, the CDR3 is TGCGCCAGCAGCCTACAGGGGGATCAGCCCCAGCATTTT. The full variable domain, rest sourced from reference TRBV5-1 and TRBJ1-5, is KAGVTQTPRYLIKTRGQQVTLSCSPISGHRSVSWYQQTPGQGLQFLFEYFSETQRNKGNFPGRFSGRQFSNSRSEMNVSTLELGDSALYLCASSLQGDQPQHFGDGTRLSIL.

The V call is TRBV6-6, the J call TRBJ1-4; 7 nucleotides agree with TRBD1. With 6 bases clipped from V and 2 bases from J, the junction kept 9 bases outside the gene matches. CDR3 size: 16 residues. Germline loops: CDR1 MNHNY, CDR2 SVGAGI (reference sequence). Here the CDR3 DNA reads TGTGCCAGCAGAAAGACAGGGTTGGGGACTAATGAAAAACTGTTTTTT. Translating gives CASRKTGLGTNEKLFF.

V is TRBV11-3 and J is TRBJ2-1, with D unclear. Deletions cut 4 bases from V and 6 bases from J, with 10 bases between. The CDR3 is made up of 13 amino acids. The germline CDR1 and CDR2 sequences are SGHNT and YENEEA. The CDR3 DNA reads TGTGCCAGCAGCTCCGATCCCGGCAATGAGCAGTTCTTC. It specifies CASSSDPGNEQFF.

The chain uses TRBV2 and TRBJ1-1; D perhaps matches TRBD1 (6 bases). Germline values: CDR1 SNHLY, CDR2 FYNNEI. The CDR3 is 13 amino acids. V was clipped by 8 bases and J by 6 bases, with 16 bases between them. CDR3 protein: CASPLQGGSEAFF. CDR3 DNA sequence: TGTGCCAGCCCTCTACAGGGAGGGTCTGAAGCTTTCTTT. The whole variable domain, remainder taken from reference TRBV2 and TRBJ1-1, is EPEVTQTPSHQVTQMGQEVILRCVPISNHLYFYWYRQILGQKVEFLVSFYNNEISEKSEIFDDQFSVERPDGSNFTLKIRSTKLEDSAMYFCASPLQGGSEAFFGQGTRLTVV.

The V call is TRBV28, the J call TRBJ1-5, with D perhaps matching TRBD1 (6 bases). In germline, CDR1 is MDHEN, CDR2 SYDVKM. The V and J ends lost 8 bases and 10 bases respectively, with 24 bases between them. The CDR3 runs to 15 residues. The CDR3 loop is CASETNTGMGSPQHF. The CDR3 coding sequence is TGTGCCAGCGAAACGAATACAGGGATGGGTAGTCCCCAGCATTTT. Full variable domain (remainder filled in from reference TRBV28 and TRBJ1-5): DVKVTQSSRYLVKRTGEKVFLECVQDMDHENMFWYRQDPGLGLRLIYFSYDVKMKEKGDIPEGYSVSREKKERFSLILESASTNQTSMYLCASETNTGMGSPQHFGDGTRLSIL.

This rearrangement joins TRBV7-8 to TRBJ1-1, with D maybe TRBD1 (6 bases). Germline CDR1 and CDR2: SGHVS and FQNEAQ. The CDR3 sequence is 14 residues long. Trimming removed 4 bases from V and 1 base from J, with 10 bases in between. CDR3 coding DNA: TGTGCCAGCAGCTGGGAACAGGGGAACACTGAAGCTTTCTTT. It yields the protein CASSWEQGNTEAFF.

The chain couples TRBV7-8 to TRBJ2-6; 11 bases map to TRBD2. From germline, CDR1 is SGHVS and CDR2 FQNEAQ. The CDR3 consists of 19 residues. Losses at the gene ends were 2 bases for V and 0 bases for J; bases not matched to a gene: 6. CDR3 loop: CASSLRLAGGHSGANVLTF. CDR3 bases: TGTGCCAGCAGCTTACGGCTAGCGGGAGGCCACTCTGGGGCCAACGTCCTGACTTTC.

The chain combines TRBV7-8 with TRBJ1-1, with 9 positions matching TRBD1. This CDR3 is 15 amino acids long. The trim removed 5 bases at V and 1 base at J, leaving 5 bases unmatched. Germline loops: CDR1 SGHVS, CDR2 FQNEAQ. CDR3 bases: TGTGCCAGCAGCAATCGGGGACAGGGGAACACTGAAGCTTTCTTT. The encoded protein is CASSNRGQGNTEAFF.

J is TRBJ2-7 and V is TRBV6-5; a weak D match, TRBD1 (7 bases). Per the germline V gene, CDR1 is MNHEY and CDR2 is SVGAGI. The CDR3 runs 15 residues. Trimming pared 2 bases from V and 5 bases from J, leaving 16 bases between. CDR3 sequence: CASSYVSGGSNEQYF. CDR3 nucleotide sequence: TGTGCCAGCAGTTACGTGTCAGGGGGGTCCAACGAGCAGTACTTC.